These 15 T cell receptor beta chains came from one sample sequenced in a study of blood T cell repertoires in COVID-19. Assay: immunoSEQ multiplex PCR; the TCRdb copy retains only in-frame clones and omits some. The table shows around 300,000 clones, with under 90% occurring only once. The sample consisted of PBMCs or T cells enriched from blood (not recorded which). All receptors derive from a woman aged 40 to 50 who had recovered from COVID-19.

The chain has TRBV30 and TRBJ2-2; D is possibly TRBD2 (6 bases). Germline lookup yields CDR1 GTSNPN and CDR2 SVGIG (reference sequence). This CDR3 contains 17 residues. V lost 0 bases, J lost 2 bases, and 16 bases lay in between. The DNA of the CDR3 is TGTGCCTGGAGTGTACAAGTAGGCGGGACCAACACCGGGGAGCTGTTTTTT. Its translation: CAWSVQVGGTNTGELFF.

This chain links TRBV2 with TRBJ1-3; D remains unclear. V gave up 1 base and J gave up 4 bases, with 5 bases separating them. The CDR3 is made up of 13 amino acids. Looked up from germline, CDR1 is SNHLY and CDR2 is FYNNEI. This CDR3 reads CASSEGAGNTIYF. The CDR3 region has the DNA TGTGCCAGCAGTGAAGGGGCGGGAAACACCATATATTTT.

The chain employs TRBV12-5 and TRBJ1-2; D is perhaps TRBD1 (6 bases). There are 13 residues in the CDR3. Germline V gene data show CDR1 as LGHNT and CDR2 as FRNRAP. V was trimmed by 1 base and J by 8 bases, leaving 11 bases between them. The CDR3 region has the DNA TGTGCTAGTGGTTTGGAATCAGGACAGGGCTACACCTTC. It is translated as CASGLESGQGYTF.

The rearrangement joins TRBV28 to TRBJ1-4; D perhaps matches TRBD1 (5 bases). The V end lost 10 bases, the J end lost 4 bases, and 16 bases lay between the germline ends. CDR1 and CDR2 (germline): MDHEN, SYDVKM. This CDR3 spans 14 amino acids. DNA of the CDR3: TGTGCCATCACCGGGGGGTCCGGTAATGAAAAACTGTTTTTT. Its protein is CAITGGSGNEKLFF.

V and J are TRBV19 and TRBJ1-6; 7 nucleotides agree with TRBD1. V shed 5 bases, J shed 2 bases, and the junction held 6 bases outside the gene matches. The CDR3 has 16 amino acids. CDR1 and CDR2 (germline): LNHDA, SQIVND (reference sequence). The DNA for the CDR3 is TGTGCCAGTAGTGCACACAGGGGAACCTATAATTCACCCCTCCACTTT. It yields the protein CASSAHRGTYNSPLHF.

This rearrangement joins TRBV4-3 to TRBJ1-1; D gene uncertain. V lost 0 bases and J 5 bases, leaving 7 bases between the germline ends. Per the germline V gene, CDR1 is LGHNA and CDR2 is YSLEER. CDR3 length: 13 amino acids. CDR3: CASSQDYRTEAFF. The CDR3 DNA reads TGCGCCAGCAGCCAAGACTACCGGACTGAAGCTTTCTTT.

This sequence joins TRBV30 and TRBJ1-6, with 7 bases lining up with TRBD1. Germline CDR1 is GTSNPN and CDR2 is SVGIG (reference sequence). Germline trimming cut 3 bases from V and 0 bases from J; bases unmatched to any gene: 11. CDR3 length: 18 residues. CDR3 nucleotides: TGTGCCTGGAGCCGGACAGGAGGAGGGAACTCCTATAATTCACCCCTCCACTTT. Translating gives CAWSRTGGGNSYNSPLHF.

The chain carries TRBV7-2 and TRBJ1-5; the D gene is possibly TRBD1 (6 bases). In germline, CDR1 is SGHTA, CDR2 FQGNSA. The V end was cut by 5 bases, the J end by 4 bases, with 18 bases between. The CDR3 has 16 amino acids. The CDR3, as DNA: TGTGCCAGCAGCCGCTACTCGAACAGGGAGAATCAGCCCCAGCATTTT. Its translation: CASSRYSNRENQPQHF.

The rearrangement uses TRBV15 and TRBJ1-5; D is possibly TRBD1 (5 bases). CDR1 LNHNV and CDR2 YYDKDF come from the germline V gene (reference sequence). CDR3 length: 14 residues. V gave up 0 bases and J gave up 3 bases, with 6 bases separating them. The CDR3 region is CATSRDRDNQPQHF. The CDR3 DNA follows: TGTGCCACCAGCAGAGACAGGGACAATCAGCCCCAGCATTTT.

As concerns this clone: This same CDR3 is encoded by further DNA sequences in the sample. The V and J genes are TRBV3-1 (or the pseudogene TRBV3-2) and TRBJ1-6; the D gene is possibly TRBD1 (6 bases). This CDR3 region has 15 residues. Germline CDR1 LGHDT, CDR2 YNNKEL (reference sequence). Deletions cut 0 bases from V and 7 bases from J, with 10 bases between. The CDR3 reads CASSQDRGGNSPLHF. In DNA, the CDR3 is TGTGCCAGCAGCCAAGATCGAGGGGGAAATTCACCCCTCCACTTT.

As concerns this clone: Other DNA sequences from this sample encode an identical CDR3 as well. The chain joins TRBV5-1 to TRBJ1-4, with D hard to call. In germline, CDR1 is SGHRS, CDR2 YFSETQ. The CDR3 covers 14 residues. V was shortened by 1 base and J by 4 bases, with 8 bases between the two germline ends. The chain's CDR3 is CASSLRGGNEKLFF. CDR3 DNA sequence: TGCGCCAGCAGCTTGCGGGGTGGTAATGAAAAACTGTTTTTT.

The genes are TRBV29-1 and TRBJ2-3, with D tentatively TRBD1 (5 bases). V shed 6 bases and J shed 6 bases, with 19 bases lying between them. The CDR3 extends over 14 amino acids. Per germline, CDR1 SQVTM and CDR2 ANQGSEA. CDR3 residues: CSVLTALYVDTQYF. The CDR3 DNA follows: TGCAGCGTCCTGACAGCCCTCTACGTGGATACGCAGTATTTT.

V is TRBV11-3 and J is TRBJ2-1; D gene uncertain. The CDR3 consists of 16 residues. V lost 6 bases, J lost 2 bases, and 17 bases lay in between. CDR1 SGHNT and CDR2 YENEEA come from the germline V gene. The chain's CDR3 is CASSQAPRATYNEQFF. The CDR3 DNA reads as TGTGCCAGCAGTCAGGCCCCCAGAGCCACCTACAATGAGCAGTTCTTC.

The V call is TRBV11-3, the J call TRBJ2-1; D may be TRBD2 (6 bases). This CDR3 is built from 15 residues. Per the germline V gene, CDR1 is SGHNT and CDR2 is YENEEA. V lost 1 base to trimming and J lost 0 bases, with 7 bases between them. The CDR3 DNA sequence: TGTGCCAGCAGCTTAGGGAGGGCCTCCTACAATGAGCAGTTCTTC. This encodes CASSLGRASYNEQFF.

V gene TRBV4-1 combines with J gene TRBJ1-4; 8 nucleotides line up with TRBD1. The V gene's germline CDR1 is MGHRA and CDR2 YSYEKL. This CDR3 comprises 14 residues. V lost 2 bases and J lost 8; bases outside the gene matches: 4. The CDR3 DNA reads as TGCGCCAGCAGCCAACAGGGGGCTGGAGAAAAACTGTTTTTT. Translating gives CASSQQGAGEKLFF.